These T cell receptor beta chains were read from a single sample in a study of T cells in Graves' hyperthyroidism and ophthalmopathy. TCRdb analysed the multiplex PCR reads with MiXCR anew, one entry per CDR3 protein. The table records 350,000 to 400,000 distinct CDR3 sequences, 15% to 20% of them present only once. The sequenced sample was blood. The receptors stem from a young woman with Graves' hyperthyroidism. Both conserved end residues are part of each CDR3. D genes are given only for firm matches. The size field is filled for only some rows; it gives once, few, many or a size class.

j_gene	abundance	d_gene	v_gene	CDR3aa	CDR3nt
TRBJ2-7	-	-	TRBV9	CASSVSVSIYEQYF	TGTGCCAGCAGCGTAAGTGTCAGTATCTACGAGCAGTACTTC
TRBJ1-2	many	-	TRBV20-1	CSARDGRAPIRGYTF	TGCAGTGCTAGAGATGGGAGGGCGCCGATTAGAGGCTACACCTTC
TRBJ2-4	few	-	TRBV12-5	CASGPRGSLAKNIQYF	TGTGCTAGTGGTCCGAGGGGGAGTCTAGCCAAAAACATTCAGTACTTC
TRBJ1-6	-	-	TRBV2	CASSSDWGANSPLHF	TGTGCCAGCAGCTCGGACTGGGGGGCTAATTCACCCCTCCACTTT
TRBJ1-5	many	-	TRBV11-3	CPPALQPQHF	TGTCCTCCAGCGTTACAGCCCCAGCATTTT
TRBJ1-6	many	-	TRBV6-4	CASRTSGSSYNSPLHF	TGTGCCAGCAGGACCAGTGGAAGCTCTTATAATTCACCCCTCCACTTT
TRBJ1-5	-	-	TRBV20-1	CSASLGQGSPYSNQPQHF	TGCAGTGCTAGTTTAGGCCAGGGGTCCCCTTATAGCAATCAGCCCCAGCATTTT
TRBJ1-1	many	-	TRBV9	CASSASIQGWYTEAFF	TGTGCCAGCAGCGCATCTATTCAAGGATGGTACACTGAAGCTTTCTTT
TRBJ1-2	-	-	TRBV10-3	CAISDRDYGYTF	TGTGCCATCAGTGACAGGGATTATGGCTACACCTTC
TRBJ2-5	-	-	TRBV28	CASNPLLTGRGETQYF	TGTGCCAGCAATCCTCTTCTAACGGGGAGAGGGGAGACCCAGTACTTC
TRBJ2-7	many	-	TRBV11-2	CASSLSRGPSLYEQYF	TGTGCCAGCAGCTTGAGTCGGGGACCCTCCTTATACGAGCAGTACTTC
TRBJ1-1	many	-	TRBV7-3	CASSLLSPWNLTEAFF	TGTGCCAGCAGCTTACTTAGCCCCTGGAATCTGACTGAAGCTTTCTTT
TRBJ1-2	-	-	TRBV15	CATSRGYGKSYGYTF	TGTGCCACCAGCAGAGGTTACGGGAAGTCCTATGGCTACACCTTC
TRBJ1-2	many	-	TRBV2	CASSESWQNTF	TGTGCCAGCAGTGAAAGTTGGCAGAACACCTTC
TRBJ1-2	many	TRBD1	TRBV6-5	CASSWEGASFKYGYTF	TGTGCCAGCAGTTGGGAGGGGGCGAGTTTTAAGTATGGCTACACCTTC
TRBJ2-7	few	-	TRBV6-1	CASRPPGSAGQYF	TGTGCCAGCAGACCCCCGGGCTCCGCAGGCCAGTACTTC
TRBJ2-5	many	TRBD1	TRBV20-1	CSANNLGQQETQYF	TGCAGTGCGAATAACCTGGGACAGCAAGAGACCCAGTACTTC
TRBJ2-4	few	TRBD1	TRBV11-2	CASSLARQGLSNIQYF	TGTGCCAGCAGCTTAGCGAGACAGGGGTTGTCGAACATTCAGTACTTC
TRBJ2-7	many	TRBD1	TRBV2	CASSQGRTGVFYEQYF	TGTGCCAGCAGTCAGGGTAGGACAGGGGTCTTCTACGAGCAGTACTTC
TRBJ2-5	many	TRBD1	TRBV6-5	CASIGLDRGQETQYF	TGTGCCAGCATAGGGCTCGACAGGGGGCAAGAGACCCAGTACTTC
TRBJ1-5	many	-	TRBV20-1	CSAWRGEQGNQPQHF	TGCAGTGCGTGGCGGGGGGAGCAAGGCAATCAGCCCCAGCATTTT
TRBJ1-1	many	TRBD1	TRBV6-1	CASSGFLDRVSYEVTEAFF	TGTGCCAGCAGTGGGTTCCTAGACAGGGTGTCATATGAAGTCACTGAAGCTTTCTTT
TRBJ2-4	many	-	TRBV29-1	CSVGWGSADIQYF	TGCAGCGTAGGGTGGGGCAGTGCGGACATTCAGTACTTC
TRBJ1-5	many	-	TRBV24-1	CATSDSRLTSNQPQHF	TGTGCCACCAGTGATTCCCGTCTGACTAGCAATCAGCCCCAGCATTTT
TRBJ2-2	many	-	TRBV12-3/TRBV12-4	CASSLAENTGELFF	TGTGCCAGCAGTTTAGCGGAGAACACCGGGGAGCTGTTTTTT
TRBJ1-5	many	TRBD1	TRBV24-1	CATSEWDRDQPQHF	TGTGCCACCAGTGAGTGGGACAGGGATCAGCCCCAGCATTTT
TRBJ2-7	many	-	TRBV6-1	CASATGSDYEQYF	TGTGCCAGCGCGACAGGATCAGACTACGAGCAGTACTTC
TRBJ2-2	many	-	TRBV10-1	CASSESRDSNTGELFF	TGCGCCAGCAGTGAGTCTCGGGACTCAAACACCGGGGAGCTGTTTTTT
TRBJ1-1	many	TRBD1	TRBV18	CASSGTGDRRTEAFF	TGTGCCAGCTCAGGGACAGGGGACAGAAGAACTGAAGCTTTCTTT
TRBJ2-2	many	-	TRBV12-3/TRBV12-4	CASSPNTGTGELFF	TGTGCCAGCAGTCCGAACACTGGGACCGGGGAGCTGTTTTTT
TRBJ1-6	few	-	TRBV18	CASSPFTRSNSPLHF	TGTGCCAGCTCACCTTTTACCCGTTCGAATTCACCCCTCCACTTT
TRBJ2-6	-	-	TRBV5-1	CASSLAVTGANVLTF	TGCGCCAGCAGCTTGGCCGTGACAGGGGCCAACGTCCTGACTTTC
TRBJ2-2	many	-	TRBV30	CAWRLGYTGELFF	TGTGCCTGGAGGCTGGGGTACACCGGGGAGCTGTTTTTT
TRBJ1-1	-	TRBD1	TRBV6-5	CASSYETGTEAFF	TGTGCCAGCAGTTATGAGACAGGGACTGAAGCTTTCTTT
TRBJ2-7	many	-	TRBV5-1	CASSLDQGLGYEQYF	TGCGCCAGCAGCTTGGACCAGGGGCTTGGGTACGAGCAGTACTTC
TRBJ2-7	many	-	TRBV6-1	CASSVPPGQHRYEQYF	TGTGCCAGCAGTGTCCCTCCTGGACAGCATCGGTACGAGCAGTACTTC
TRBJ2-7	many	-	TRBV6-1	CASRDGSSYEQYF	TGTGCCAGCAGAGATGGTAGCTCCTACGAGCAGTACTTC
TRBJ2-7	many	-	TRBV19	CASSGLRDEQYF	TGTGCCAGTTCGGGACTTAGAGACGAGCAGTACTTC
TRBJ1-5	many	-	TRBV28	CASNPPGEPQHF	TGTGCCAGCAACCCCCCGGGGGAGCCCCAGCATTTT
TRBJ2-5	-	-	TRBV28	CASSLWARELVETQYF	TGTGCCAGCAGTTTATGGGCGAGGGAGCTGGTGGAGACCCAGTACTTC
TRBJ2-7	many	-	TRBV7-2	CASSSTLPYEQYF	TGTGCCAGCAGCTCCACTCTCCCCTACGAGCAGTACTTC
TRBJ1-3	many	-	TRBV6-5	CASSYSGANRNTIYF	TGTGCCAGCAGTTACTCGGGGGCGAACAGAAACACCATATATTTT
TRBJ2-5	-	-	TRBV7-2	CASSFLQSQETQYF	TGTGCCAGCAGCTTTCTGCAGTCCCAAGAGACCCAGTACTTC
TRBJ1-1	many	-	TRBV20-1	CSAPPIGGGTEAFF	TGCAGTGCTCCTCCGATTGGAGGGGGCACTGAAGCTTTCTTT
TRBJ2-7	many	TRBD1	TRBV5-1	CASSPDRGNEQYF	TGCGCCAGCAGCCCGGACAGGGGCAACGAGCAGTACTTC
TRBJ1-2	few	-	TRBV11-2	CASTFFQGFYGYTF	TGTGCCAGCACTTTTTTCCAGGGCTTTTATGGCTACACCTTC
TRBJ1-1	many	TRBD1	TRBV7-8	CASSKGQGTRAEAFF	TGTGCCAGCAGCAAGGGACAGGGGACGAGGGCTGAAGCTTTCTTT
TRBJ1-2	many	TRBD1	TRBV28	CASSFSDRAFYGYTF	TGTGCCAGCAGCTTCTCGGACAGGGCGTTCTATGGCTACACCTTC
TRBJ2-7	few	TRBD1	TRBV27	CASSHDRVKGEQYF	TGTGCCAGCAGTCACGACAGGGTTAAGGGCGAGCAGTACTTC
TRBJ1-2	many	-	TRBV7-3	CASSLDTGGGYTF	TGTGCCAGCAGCTTAGATACAGGAGGTGGCTACACCTTC
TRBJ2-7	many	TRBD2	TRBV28	CASSGGTSEHEQYF	TGTGCCAGCAGTGGGGGGACTAGCGAACACGAGCAGTACTTC
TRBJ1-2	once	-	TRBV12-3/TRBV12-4	CASWTHGTDGYTF	TGTGCCAGCTGGACACACGGGACGGATGGCTACACCTTC
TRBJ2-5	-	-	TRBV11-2	CASSLDRVGSETQYF	TGTGCCAGCAGCTTAGATAGGGTGGGGTCGGAGACCCAGTACTTC
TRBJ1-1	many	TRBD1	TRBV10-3	CAISDTGGAMGINEAFF	TGTGCCATCAGTGATACAGGGGGCGCGATGGGTATTAACGAGGCTTTCTTT
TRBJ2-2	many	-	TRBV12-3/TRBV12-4	CASSLYVTGELFF	TGTGCCAGCAGTTTATACGTAACCGGGGAGCTGTTTTTT
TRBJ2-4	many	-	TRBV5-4	CASSLAGIAKNIQYF	TGTGCCAGCAGCTTGGCGGGGATAGCCAAAAACATTCAGTACTTC
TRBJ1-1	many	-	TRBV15	CATSRVRNHLNTEAFF	TGTGCCACCAGCAGAGTCCGCAACCACCTCAACACTGAAGCTTTCTTT
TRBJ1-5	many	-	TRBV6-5	CASSPYLQSNQPQHF	TGTGCCAGCAGTCCCTACCTCCAGAGCAATCAGCCCCAGCATTTT
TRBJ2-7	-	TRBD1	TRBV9	CASSDRGTRCEQYF	TGTGCCAGCAGCGACAGGGGAACAAGGTGCGAGCAGTACTTC
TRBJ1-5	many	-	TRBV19	CASSIGQGGNQPQHF	TGTGCCAGTAGTATAGGGCAGGGAGGCAATCAGCCCCAGCATTTT